A selection of T cell receptor beta chains follows, all from one sample in a study of shared clonotypes between healthy human individuals. Method: immunoSEQ multiplex PCR; TCRdb's copy keeps in-frame clones and lacks some. The data show over 2 million clones, approximately 90% seen once. The material sequenced was naive CD4+ T cells from PBMCs. These receptors originate from a man aged 18 to 35 in good health. Some clones in this sample may be carry-over from other donors' samples. Both conserved end residues are part of each CDR3. The D gene is left open where the match is weak.

v_gene	d_gene	j_gene	CDR3aa	CDR3nt
TRBV18	.	TRBJ2-1	CASSRTESSYNEQFF	TGTGCCAGCTCACGGACCGAGAGCTCCTACAATGAGCAGTTCTTC
TRBV7-9	.	TRBJ2-2	CASSQSGRRELFF	TGTGCCAGCAGCCAGAGCGGACGACGGGAGCTGTTTTTT
TRBV9	TRBD1	TRBJ2-1	CASSPGQLGNEQFF	TGTGCCAGCAGCCCGGGACAGCTGGGGAATGAGCAGTTCTTC
TRBV2	TRBD1	TRBJ1-5	CASSRTGQPRDQPQHF	TGTGCCAGCAGTAGGACAGGTCAACCCAGGGACCAGCCCCAGCATTTT
TRBV19	.	TRBJ2-7	CASSIGGSSYEQYF	TGTGCCAGTAGTATAGGGGGAAGCTCCTACGAGCAGTACTTC
TRBV5-1	.	TRBJ1-1	CASSLVPGRDTEAFF	TGCGCCAGCAGCTTGGTACCAGGGAGGGACACTGAAGCTTTCTTT
TRBV6-1	.	TRBJ2-5	CARPQGRETQYF	TGTGCCAGGCCTCAGGGACGAGAGACCCAGTACTTC
TRBV7-2	.	TRBJ2-2	CASSGVGTLTGELFF	TGTGCCAGCAGCGGGGTTGGGACTCTCACCGGGGAGCTGTTTTTT
TRBV30	TRBD2	TRBJ2-5	CAWSVTQTSSETQYF	TGTGCCTGGAGTGTCACACAGACTAGCAGTGAGACCCAGTACTTC
TRBV28	.	TRBJ2-5	CASSLGETQYF	TGTGCCAGCAGTTTGGGAGAGACCCAGTACTTC
TRBV28	TRBD2	TRBJ2-1	CASRRLAGGANEQFF	TGTGCCAGCAGGAGACTAGCGGGAGGCGCCAATGAGCAGTTCTTC
TRBV6-5	TRBD1	TRBJ2-1	CASSIQNRGEQFF	TGTGCCAGCAGTATCCAAAACAGGGGTGAGCAGTTCTTC
TRBV28	.	TRBJ2-3	CASSLGAQPQYF	TGTGCCAGCAGTTTGGGGGCTCAGCCCCAGTATTTT
TRBV2	.	TRBJ1-3	CASSEALMGGTGYF	TGTGCCAGCAGTGAAGCGCTGATGGGGGGTACCGGATATTTT
TRBV5-5	.	TRBJ2-2	CANDGELFF	TGCGCAAACGACGGGGAGCTGTTTTTT
TRBV11-2	.	TRBJ2-1	CASSLDLGSYNEQFF	TGTGCCAGCAGCTTAGATCTAGGCTCCTACAATGAGCAGTTCTTC
TRBV28	.	TRBJ1-1	CASSLRGGQAGTEAFF	TGTGCCAGCAGTTTACGCGGGGGCCAGGCGGGCACTGAAGCTTTCTTT
TRBV19	TRBD1	TRBJ2-5	CASQTGQSREETQYF	TGTGCCAGCCAAACGGGACAGTCTAGGGAAGAGACCCAGTACTTC
TRBV11-3	TRBD2	TRBJ2-1	CASSLLADNEQFF	TGTGCCAGCAGCTTGCTAGCGGACAATGAGCAGTTCTTC
TRBV27	TRBD2	TRBJ2-7	CASSRLAGANEQYF	TGTGCCAGCAGTCGTTTAGCGGGAGCCAACGAGCAGTACTTC
TRBV9	.	TRBJ2-7	CASSPNGQYLYEQYF	TGTGCCAGCAGCCCTAACGGACAGTATCTCTACGAGCAGTACTTC
TRBV18	TRBD1	TRBJ2-5	CASSRQQGSQETQYF	TGTGCCAGCTCACGACAACAGGGGAGCCAAGAGACCCAGTACTTC